This TCR beta chain was sequenced during a study of T cells in Graves' hyperthyroidism and ophthalmopathy. Researchers amplified the TCR beta CDR3 regions from RNA transcripts. First-round RT-PCR with HTBI primers amplified the TCR CDR3 region. TCRdb re-derived calls from the multiplex PCR reads in MiXCR, one entry per CDR3 protein. This table holds some 350,000 distinct CDR3 sequences, 20% to 25% found once. This clonotype showed up just a few times. The length of the CDR3 is 17 residues. Germline V lookup: CDR1 LNHNV, CDR2 YYDKDF (reference sequence). V lost 0 bases and J lost 4; bases outside the gene matches: 10.

The TCR originated in a man aged 50 to 60 with Graves' hyperthyroidism. Source material: blood. This rearrangement joins TRBV15 to TRBJ2-3, with 7 bases that match TRBD2. This CDR3 reads CATSRDVASSGADTQYF. The DNA of the CDR3 is TGTGCCACCAGCAGAGATGTGGCCTCTAGCGGAGCAGATACGCAGTATTTT.